A selection of T cell receptor beta chains follows, all from one sample in a study of shared clonotypes between healthy human individuals. Data came from immunoSEQ multiplex PCR; TCRdb stores just in-frame clones and leaves some out. The sample has 950,000 to 1,100,000 clones, around 76% seen once; the top ten hold 1.2% to 1.5%. What was sequenced was memory CD4+ T cells sorted from blood. All receptors derive from a young man in good health. Each CDR3 is given with its conserved first and last residue. A D gene is named only where the DNA matches it firmly. A clone size is listed for some rows: how often the clone was seen (once, few, many), or a class if it is expanded.

j_call: TRBJ2-3
d_call: TRBD2
clone_size: -
v_call: TRBV6-1
cdr3_nt: TGTGCCAGCAGTGAAACCGGGGGGGGAGGTACAGATACGCAGTATTTT
cdr3_aa: CASSETGGGGTDTQYF

j_call: TRBJ2-4
d_call: TRBD2
clone_size: -
v_call: TRBV19
cdr3_nt: TGTGCCAGTAGTAGGAAGTGGGAGGGCCGGAAAAACATTCAGTACTTC
cdr3_aa: CASSRKWEGRKNIQYF

j_call: TRBJ2-7
d_call: TRBD1
clone_size: once
v_call: TRBV30
cdr3_nt: TGTGCCTGGAGTTCGATACAGGGGGCGAGAAACGAGCAGTACTTC
cdr3_aa: CAWSSIQGARNEQYF

j_call: TRBJ1-6
d_call: -
clone_size: -
v_call: TRBV10-3
cdr3_nt: TGTGCCATCAGTGAGTTAGCGAGGCAGGGAGGTAATTCACCCCTCCACTTT
cdr3_aa: CAISELARQGGNSPLHF

j_call: TRBJ2-5
d_call: TRBD2
clone_size: -
v_call: TRBV9
cdr3_nt: TGTGCCAGCAGTTTGCGGGCTAGCGGGTACCAAGAGACCCAGTACTTC
cdr3_aa: CASSLRASGYQETQYF

j_call: TRBJ1-3
d_call: TRBD1
clone_size: -
v_call: TRBV6-1
cdr3_nt: TGTGCCAGCAGAGCGACAGGGGTGGGAAACACCATATATTTT
cdr3_aa: CASRATGVGNTIYF

j_call: TRBJ2-3
d_call: TRBD2
clone_size: -
v_call: TRBV7-2
cdr3_nt: TGTGCCAGCAGCCCGACTAGCGGGGGGGCGTCAGATACGCAGTATTTT
cdr3_aa: CASSPTSGGASDTQYF

j_call: TRBJ1-2
d_call: -
clone_size: once
v_call: TRBV19
cdr3_nt: TGTGCCAGTAGTCCTCAGGCTAACTATGGCTACACCTTC
cdr3_aa: CASSPQANYGYTF

j_call: TRBJ2-5
d_call: -
clone_size: -
v_call: TRBV2
cdr3_nt: TGTGCCAGCAGTGAAGGTGGGGCGGCTCAAGAGACCCAGTACTTC
cdr3_aa: CASSEGGAAQETQYF

j_call: TRBJ2-7
d_call: -
clone_size: -
v_call: TRBV7-2
cdr3_nt: TGTGCCAGCAGCTTCATCAGTGTCTACGAGCAGTACTTC
cdr3_aa: CASSFISVYEQYF

j_call: TRBJ1-1
d_call: TRBD1
clone_size: -
v_call: TRBV6-6
cdr3_nt: TGTGCCAGCAGTCCCTGGACAGGGGGTAACACTGAAGCTTTCTTT
cdr3_aa: CASSPWTGGNTEAFF

j_call: TRBJ1-4
d_call: TRBD1
clone_size: -
v_call: TRBV30
cdr3_nt: TGTGCCTGGAGAGAGGGAGGGGGCAGTGAAAAACTGTTTTTT
cdr3_aa: CAWREGGGSEKLFF

j_call: TRBJ1-5
d_call: TRBD1
clone_size: -
v_call: TRBV4-2
cdr3_nt: TGTGCCAGCAGCCAAACTCAGGGGGCAGGACAGCCCCAGCATTTT
cdr3_aa: CASSQTQGAGQPQHF

j_call: TRBJ1-2
d_call: -
clone_size: -
v_call: TRBV5-1
cdr3_nt: TGCGCCAGCAGCCCTATCGGACCGCCCTATGGCTACACCTTC
cdr3_aa: CASSPIGPPYGYTF

j_call: TRBJ1-1
d_call: -
clone_size: few
v_call: TRBV7-9
cdr3_nt: TGTGCCAGCAGCTTAGAGTACAACACTGAAGCTTTCTTT
cdr3_aa: CASSLEYNTEAFF

j_call: TRBJ1-5
d_call: -
clone_size: -
v_call: TRBV7-2
cdr3_nt: TGTGCCAGCAGCTCCGGAGGGGCCAAGAATCAGCCCCAGCATTTT
cdr3_aa: CASSSGGAKNQPQHF

j_call: TRBJ2-6
d_call: -
clone_size: -
v_call: TRBV5-4
cdr3_nt: TGTGCCAGCAGCACCCTACACCTCTCTGGGGCCAACGTCCTGACTTTC
cdr3_aa: CASSTLHLSGANVLTF

j_call: TRBJ1-2
d_call: -
clone_size: -
v_call: TRBV11-1
cdr3_nt: TGTGCCAGCAGCTTAGTTCCGGCGACCTATGGCTACACCTTC
cdr3_aa: CASSLVPATYGYTF

j_call: TRBJ2-7
d_call: -
clone_size: -
v_call: TRBV27
cdr3_nt: TGTGCCAGCAGTTTATCGCGACAGGCAAACCACGAGCAGTACTTC
cdr3_aa: CASSLSRQANHEQYF

j_call: TRBJ2-1
d_call: -
clone_size: -
v_call: TRBV21-1
cdr3_nt: TGTGCCAGCAGCTCCCGGACTAGCCGCCGGTTCTTC
cdr3_aa: CASSSRTSRRFF

j_call: TRBJ1-5
d_call: TRBD1
clone_size: -
v_call: TRBV2
cdr3_nt: TGTGCCAGCAGTGCGCAGGGGGCGAAACAGCCCCAGCATTTT
cdr3_aa: CASSAQGAKQPQHF

j_call: TRBJ2-1
d_call: -
clone_size: -
v_call: TRBV4-1
cdr3_nt: TGCGCCAGCAGCCGAGGGGACTTGGGATACAATGAGCAGTTCTTC
cdr3_aa: CASSRGDLGYNEQFF

j_call: TRBJ2-1
d_call: -
clone_size: -
v_call: TRBV7-2
cdr3_nt: TGTGCCAGCAGCTTACTGGGACCATACAATGAGCAGTTCTTC
cdr3_aa: CASSLLGPYNEQFF

j_call: TRBJ1-6
d_call: TRBD1
clone_size: -
v_call: TRBV5-1
cdr3_nt: TGCGCCAGCAGCGATGCAGGGGGCACTAATTCACCCCTCCACTTT
cdr3_aa: CASSDAGGTNSPLHF

j_call: TRBJ2-1
d_call: -
clone_size: -
v_call: TRBV25-1
cdr3_nt: TGTGCCAGCAGTGACGCATCTGTGGGGAACAATGAGCAGTTCTTC
cdr3_aa: CASSDASVGNNEQFF

j_call: TRBJ1-2
d_call: -
clone_size: -
v_call: TRBV6-1
cdr3_nt: TGTGCCAGCAATACCGGGAACTATGGCTACACCTTC
cdr3_aa: CASNTGNYGYTF

j_call: TRBJ1-1
d_call: TRBD1
clone_size: -
v_call: TRBV2
cdr3_nt: TGTGCCAGCAGGGGAGGGACAGTTGAAGCTTTCTTT
cdr3_aa: CASRGGTVEAFF

j_call: TRBJ2-3
d_call: TRBD2
clone_size: -
v_call: TRBV7-2
cdr3_nt: TGTGCCAGCAGCGCAGCCGGGACTAGCGGGAGGGTTGTAAATACGCAGTATTTT
cdr3_aa: CASSAAGTSGRVVNTQYF

j_call: TRBJ2-2
d_call: -
clone_size: few
v_call: TRBV27
cdr3_nt: TGTGCCAGCAGTCAGTTCACGGGGCCGAAAACCGGGGAGCTGTTTTTT
cdr3_aa: CASSQFTGPKTGELFF

j_call: TRBJ1-5
d_call: TRBD1
clone_size: -
v_call: TRBV5-5
cdr3_nt: TGTGCCAGCAGCTGGACGACAGGGTGGCAGCCCCAGCATTTT
cdr3_aa: CASSWTTGWQPQHF

j_call: TRBJ2-3
d_call: TRBD2
clone_size: -
v_call: TRBV25-1
cdr3_nt: TGTGCCAGCAGTAGGGCGGGAGCCGGGACAGATACGCAGTATTTT
cdr3_aa: CASSRAGAGTDTQYF

j_call: TRBJ1-4
d_call: -
clone_size: -
v_call: TRBV5-1
cdr3_nt: TGCGCCAGCCCAGACAGACTGTTTTTT
cdr3_aa: CASPDRLFF

j_call: TRBJ1-2
d_call: -
clone_size: -
v_call: TRBV5-1
cdr3_nt: TGCGCCAGCAGCTTGGTGCAGGGATTGGATGGCTACACCTTC
cdr3_aa: CASSLVQGLDGYTF

j_call: TRBJ2-7
d_call: -
clone_size: -
v_call: TRBV6-5
cdr3_nt: TGTGCCAGCAGTTACTCTCAATGGGAAGGCGAGCAGTACTTC
cdr3_aa: CASSYSQWEGEQYF

j_call: TRBJ2-7
d_call: TRBD1
clone_size: once
v_call: TRBV2
cdr3_nt: TGTGCCAGCAGTGAAGTGCGGGGACAGGCCTACGAGCAGTACTTC
cdr3_aa: CASSEVRGQAYEQYF

j_call: TRBJ2-2
d_call: TRBD1
clone_size: -
v_call: TRBV5-8
cdr3_nt: TGTGCCAGCAGCATAGGGACAGGGTCGAACACCGGGGAGCTGTTTTTT
cdr3_aa: CASSIGTGSNTGELFF

j_call: TRBJ1-6
d_call: -
clone_size: -
v_call: TRBV5-6
cdr3_nt: TGTGCCAGCAGCCGGGACGGGCGCTCCTATAATTCACCCCTCCACTTT
cdr3_aa: CASSRDGRSYNSPLHF

j_call: TRBJ2-5
d_call: -
clone_size: once
v_call: TRBV19
cdr3_nt: TGTGCCAGTAGTATCCAAGTCGATTTCCAAGAGACCCAGTACTTC
cdr3_aa: CASSIQVDFQETQYF

j_call: TRBJ2-2
d_call: TRBD2
clone_size: -
v_call: TRBV5-3
cdr3_nt: TGTGCCAGAAGCTCCGGGACTAGCGGGAACCCGGGGACCGGGGAGCTGTTTTTT
cdr3_aa: CARSSGTSGNPGTGELFF

j_call: TRBJ2-5
d_call: TRBD2
clone_size: -
v_call: TRBV7-2
cdr3_nt: TGTGCCAGCAGCTTAGCGCTAGCGGGAGGGATCATGAAGACCCAGTACTTC
cdr3_aa: CASSLALAGGIMKTQYF

j_call: TRBJ2-7
d_call: -
clone_size: once
v_call: TRBV18
cdr3_nt: TGTGCCAGCTCACCTTTGGACAGCCCCGAGAACTACGAGCAGTACTTC
cdr3_aa: CASSPLDSPENYEQYF

j_call: TRBJ2-5
d_call: TRBD2
clone_size: -
v_call: TRBV12-5
cdr3_nt: TGTGCTAGTGGTACCTCAGCGGGAGTTTCCCTTGGGGAGACCCAGTACTTC
cdr3_aa: CASGTSAGVSLGETQYF